The source of this T cell receptor beta chain is a study of blood T cells in healthy people across ages. Whole-study results and caveats: One million T cells yielded diversity estimates that were considered underestimates.

Donors each provided around 9 milliliters of peripheral blood. Total RNA, at least 5 micrograms per sample, was extracted from PBMCs. This clonotype was observed a handful of times. Antigen unknown. Trimming took off 0 bases at V and 4 bases at J, with 18 bases between the two ends. Germline loops: CDR1 DFQATT, CDR2 SNEGSKA (reference sequence). The CDR3 has 16 amino acids. With a J-beta primer mix and a sample-barcoded 5' primer, a second PCR ran 7 to 11 cycles. Template switching added a 12-random-nucleotide identifier to every cDNA molecule. In TCRdb, the 5' RACE reads were re-called with MiXCR into one record per CDR3 protein. Of about 670,000 distinct CDR3 sequences listed, roughly 41% are singletons.

Sequencing used blood. The chain carries TRBV20-1 and TRBJ1-2, with D possibly TRBD1 on 6 matching bases. The receptor comes from a man aged 80 or over in good health. The CDR3 region is CSARDLQGKEGYGYTF. CDR3 in DNA: TGCAGTGCTAGAGATTTACAGGGCAAGGAGGGCTATGGCTACACCTTC.